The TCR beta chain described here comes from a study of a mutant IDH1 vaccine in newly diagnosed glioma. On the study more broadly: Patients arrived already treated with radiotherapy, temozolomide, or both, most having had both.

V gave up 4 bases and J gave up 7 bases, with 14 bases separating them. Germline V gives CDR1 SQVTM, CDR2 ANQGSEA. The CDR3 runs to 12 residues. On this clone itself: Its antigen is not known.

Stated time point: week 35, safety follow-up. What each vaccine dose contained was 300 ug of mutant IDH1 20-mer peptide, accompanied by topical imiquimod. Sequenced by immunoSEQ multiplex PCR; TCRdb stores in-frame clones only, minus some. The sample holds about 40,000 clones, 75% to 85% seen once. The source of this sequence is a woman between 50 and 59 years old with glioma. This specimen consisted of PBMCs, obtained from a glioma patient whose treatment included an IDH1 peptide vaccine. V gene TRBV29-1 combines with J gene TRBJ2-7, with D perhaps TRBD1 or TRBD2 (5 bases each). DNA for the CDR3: TGCAGCGTTGGACCGGGGACGGGGGAGCAGTACTTC. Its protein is CSVGPGTGEQYF.